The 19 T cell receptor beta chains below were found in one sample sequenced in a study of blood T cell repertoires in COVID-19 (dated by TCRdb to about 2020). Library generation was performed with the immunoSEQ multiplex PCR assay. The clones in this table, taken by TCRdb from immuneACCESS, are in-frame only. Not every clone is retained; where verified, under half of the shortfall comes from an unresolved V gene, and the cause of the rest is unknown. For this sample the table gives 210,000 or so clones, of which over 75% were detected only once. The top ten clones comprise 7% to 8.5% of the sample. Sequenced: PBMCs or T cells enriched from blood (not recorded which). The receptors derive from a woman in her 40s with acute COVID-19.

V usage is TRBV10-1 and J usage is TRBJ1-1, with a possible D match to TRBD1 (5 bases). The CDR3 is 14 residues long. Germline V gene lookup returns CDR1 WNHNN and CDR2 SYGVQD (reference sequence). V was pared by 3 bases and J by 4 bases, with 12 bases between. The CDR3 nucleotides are TGCGCCAGCAGTGATGGCAGGGTCGGCACTGAAGCTTTCTTT. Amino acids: CASSDGRVGTEAFF.

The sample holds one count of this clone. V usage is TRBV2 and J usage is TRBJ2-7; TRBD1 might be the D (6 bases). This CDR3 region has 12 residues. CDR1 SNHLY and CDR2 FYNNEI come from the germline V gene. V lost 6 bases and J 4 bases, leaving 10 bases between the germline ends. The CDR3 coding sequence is TGTGCCAGCAGGCGAGGACAGTACGAGCAGTACTTC. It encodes CASRRGQYEQYF.

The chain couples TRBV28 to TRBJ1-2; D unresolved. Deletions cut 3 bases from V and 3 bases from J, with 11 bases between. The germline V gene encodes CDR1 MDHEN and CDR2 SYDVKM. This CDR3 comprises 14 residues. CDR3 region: CASSLEVAYYGYTF. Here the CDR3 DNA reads TGTGCCAGCAGTTTGGAAGTAGCCTACTATGGCTACACCTTC.

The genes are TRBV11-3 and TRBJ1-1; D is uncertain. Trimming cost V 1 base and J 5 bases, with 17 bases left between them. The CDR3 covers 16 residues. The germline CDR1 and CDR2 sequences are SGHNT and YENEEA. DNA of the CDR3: TGTGCCAGCAGCTTAGGATTGGCCGAAAAGGAGACTGAAGCTTTCTTT. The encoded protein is CASSLGLAEKETEAFF. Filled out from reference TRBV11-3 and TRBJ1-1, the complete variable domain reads EAGVVQSPRYKIIEKKQPVAFWCNPISGHNTLYWYLQNLGQGPELLIRYENEEAVDDSQLPKDRFSAERLKGVDSTLKIQPAELGDSAVYLCASSLGLAEKETEAFFGQGTRLTVV.

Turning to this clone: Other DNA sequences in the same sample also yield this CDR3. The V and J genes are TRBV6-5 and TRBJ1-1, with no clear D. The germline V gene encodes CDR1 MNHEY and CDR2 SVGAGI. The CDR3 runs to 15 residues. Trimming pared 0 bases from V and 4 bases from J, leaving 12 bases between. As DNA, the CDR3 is TGTGCCAGCAGTTACTCCCCCCGGGTGGGCACTGAAGCTTTCTTT. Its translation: CASSYSPRVGTEAFF.

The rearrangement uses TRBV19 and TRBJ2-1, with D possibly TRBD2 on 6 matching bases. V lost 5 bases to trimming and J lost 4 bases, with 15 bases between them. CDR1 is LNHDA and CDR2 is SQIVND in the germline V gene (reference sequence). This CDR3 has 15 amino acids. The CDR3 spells CASSAAGRPYNEQFF. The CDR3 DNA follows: TGTGCCAGTAGTGCCGCTGGGAGGCCGTACAATGAGCAGTTCTTC.

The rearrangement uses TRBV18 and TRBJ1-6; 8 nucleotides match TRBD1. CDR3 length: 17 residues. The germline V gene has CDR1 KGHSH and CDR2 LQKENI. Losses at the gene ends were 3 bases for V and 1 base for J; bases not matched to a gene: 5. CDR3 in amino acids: CASSPQGAGSYNSPLHF. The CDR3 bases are TGTGCCAGCTCACCGCAGGGGGCAGGATCCTATAATTCACCCCTCCACTTT.

CDR3 DNA sequence: TGTGCCAGCAGCCGGACCATGGGATTTACAGGGGATAGTTTTGGCTACACCTTC. This encodes CASSRTMGFTGDSFGYTF. J is TRBJ1-2 and V is TRBV27; 7 bases are a match to TRBD1. Germline trimming cut 6 bases from V and 7 bases from J; bases unmatched to any gene: 23. Germline lookup yields CDR1 MNHEY and CDR2 SMNVEV (reference sequence). The CDR3 is made up of 18 amino acids.

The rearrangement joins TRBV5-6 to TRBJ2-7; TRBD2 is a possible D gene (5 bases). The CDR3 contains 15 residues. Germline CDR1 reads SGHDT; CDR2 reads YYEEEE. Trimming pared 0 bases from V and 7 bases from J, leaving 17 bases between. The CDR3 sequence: CASSLVDIGRGEQYF. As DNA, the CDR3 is TGTGCCAGCAGCTTGGTCGACATAGGTCGGGGAGAGCAGTACTTC.

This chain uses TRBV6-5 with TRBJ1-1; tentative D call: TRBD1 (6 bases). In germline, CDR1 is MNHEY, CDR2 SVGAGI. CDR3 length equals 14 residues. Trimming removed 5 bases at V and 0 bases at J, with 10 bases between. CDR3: CASSHRQVNTEAFF. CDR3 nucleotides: TGTGCCAGCAGTCACCGACAGGTGAACACTGAAGCTTTCTTT.

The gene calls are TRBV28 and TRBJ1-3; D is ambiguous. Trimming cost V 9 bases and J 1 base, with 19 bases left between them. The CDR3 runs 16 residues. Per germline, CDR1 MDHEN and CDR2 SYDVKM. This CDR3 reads CASWRAERRSGNTIYF. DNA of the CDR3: TGTGCCAGTTGGAGAGCGGAAAGGAGGTCTGGAAACACCATATATTTT.

The CDR3 DNA reads as TGTGCCAGCAGCCAATCGGGACTGACCATATTCTTT. Translated: CASSQSGLTIFF. V usage is TRBV16 and J usage is TRBJ1-1, with D perhaps TRBD1 (5 bases). Deletions cut 0 bases from V and 14 bases from J, with 13 bases between. Germline lookup yields CDR1 KGHSY and CDR2 FQNENV. CDR3 length: 12 amino acids.

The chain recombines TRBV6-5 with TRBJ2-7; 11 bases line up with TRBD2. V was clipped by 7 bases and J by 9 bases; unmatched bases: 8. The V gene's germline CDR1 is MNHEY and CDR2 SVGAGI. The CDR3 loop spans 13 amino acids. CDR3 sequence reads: CASILAGGSAQYF. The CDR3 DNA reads TGTGCCAGCATTCTAGCGGGGGGCTCCGCGCAGTACTTC.

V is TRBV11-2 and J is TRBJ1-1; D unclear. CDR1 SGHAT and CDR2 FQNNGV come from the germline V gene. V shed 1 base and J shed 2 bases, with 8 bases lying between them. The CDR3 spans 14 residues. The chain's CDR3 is CASSLVAGNTEAFF. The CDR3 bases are TGTGCCAGCAGCTTAGTGGCGGGAAACACTGAAGCTTTCTTT.

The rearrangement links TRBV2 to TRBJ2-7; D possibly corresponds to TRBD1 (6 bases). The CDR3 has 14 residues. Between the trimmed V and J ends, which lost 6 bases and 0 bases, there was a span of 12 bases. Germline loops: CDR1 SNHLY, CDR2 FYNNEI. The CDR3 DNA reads TGTGCCAGCAGGGACCGGGACAACTCCTACGAGCAGTACTTC. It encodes CASRDRDNSYEQYF.

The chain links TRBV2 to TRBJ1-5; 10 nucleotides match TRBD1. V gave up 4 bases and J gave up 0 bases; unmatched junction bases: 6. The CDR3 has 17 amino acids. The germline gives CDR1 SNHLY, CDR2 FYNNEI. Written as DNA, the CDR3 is TGTGCCAGCAGTGCGGGACAGGGGATTGGTAGCAATCAGCCCCAGCATTTT. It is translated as CASSAGQGIGSNQPQHF.

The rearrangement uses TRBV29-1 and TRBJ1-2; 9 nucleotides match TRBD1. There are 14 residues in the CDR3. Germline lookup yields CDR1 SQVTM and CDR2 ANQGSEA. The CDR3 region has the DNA TGCTTACGGACAGGGGAACTCTCTGGATATGGCTACACCTTC. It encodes CLRTGELSGYGYTF.

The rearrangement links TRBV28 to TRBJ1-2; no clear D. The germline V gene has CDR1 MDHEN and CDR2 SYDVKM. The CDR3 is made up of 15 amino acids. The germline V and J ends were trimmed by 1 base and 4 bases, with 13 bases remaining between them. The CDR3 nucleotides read TGTGCCAGCAGTTTATCCTACAGAAGTGGCTATGGCTACACCTTC. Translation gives CASSLSYRSGYGYTF.

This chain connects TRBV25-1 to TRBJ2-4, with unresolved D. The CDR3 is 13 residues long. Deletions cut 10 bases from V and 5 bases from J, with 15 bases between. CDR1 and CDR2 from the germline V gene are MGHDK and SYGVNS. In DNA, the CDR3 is TGTGCCACTAGGTCCCAGATCCAAAACATTCAGTACTTC. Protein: CATRSQIQNIQYF.